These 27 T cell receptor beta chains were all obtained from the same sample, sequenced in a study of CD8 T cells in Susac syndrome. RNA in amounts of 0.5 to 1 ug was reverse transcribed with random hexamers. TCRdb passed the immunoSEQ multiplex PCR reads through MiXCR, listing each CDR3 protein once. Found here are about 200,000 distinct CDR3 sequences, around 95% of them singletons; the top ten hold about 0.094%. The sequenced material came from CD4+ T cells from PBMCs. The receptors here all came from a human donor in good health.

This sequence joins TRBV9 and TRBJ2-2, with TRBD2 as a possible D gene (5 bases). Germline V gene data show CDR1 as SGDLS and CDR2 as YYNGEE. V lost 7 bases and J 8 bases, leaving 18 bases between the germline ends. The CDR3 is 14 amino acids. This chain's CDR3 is CASGRLLRAGELFF. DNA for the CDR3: TGTGCCAGCGGGCGACTATTAAGGGCGGGGGAGCTGTTTTTT.

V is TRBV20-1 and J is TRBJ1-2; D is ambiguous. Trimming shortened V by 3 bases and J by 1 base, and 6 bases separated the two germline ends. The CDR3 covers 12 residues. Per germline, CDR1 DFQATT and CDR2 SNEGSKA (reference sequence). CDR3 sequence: CSARADNYGYTF. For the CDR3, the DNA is TGCAGTGCTAGGGCAGATAACTATGGCTACACCTTC.

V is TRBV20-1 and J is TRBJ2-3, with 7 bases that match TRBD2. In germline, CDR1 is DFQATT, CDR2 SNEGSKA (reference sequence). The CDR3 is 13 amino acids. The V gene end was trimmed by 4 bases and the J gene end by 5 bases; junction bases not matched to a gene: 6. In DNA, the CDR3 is TGCAGTGCTATTAGCGGGTTTGGAGATACGCAGTATTTT. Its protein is CSAISGFGDTQYF.

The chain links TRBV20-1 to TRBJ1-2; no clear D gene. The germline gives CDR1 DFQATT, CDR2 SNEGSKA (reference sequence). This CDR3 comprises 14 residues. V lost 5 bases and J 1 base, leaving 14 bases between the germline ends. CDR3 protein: CSAVRPPDNYGYTF. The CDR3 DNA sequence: TGCAGTGCTGTCCGCCCCCCTGATAACTATGGCTACACCTTC.

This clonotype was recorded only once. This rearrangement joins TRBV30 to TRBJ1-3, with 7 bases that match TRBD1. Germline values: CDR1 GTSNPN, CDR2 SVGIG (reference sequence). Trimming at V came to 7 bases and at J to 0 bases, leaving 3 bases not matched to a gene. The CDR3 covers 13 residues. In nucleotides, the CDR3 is TGTGCCTCCGGGACAGACTCTGGAAACACCATATATTTT. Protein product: CASGTDSGNTIYF. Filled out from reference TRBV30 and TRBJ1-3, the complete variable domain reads SQTIHQWPATLVQPVGSPLSLECTVEGTSNPNLYWYRQAAGRGLQLLFYSVGIGQISSEVPQNLSASRPQDRQFILSSKKLLLSDSGFYLCASGTDSGNTIYFGEGSWLTVV.

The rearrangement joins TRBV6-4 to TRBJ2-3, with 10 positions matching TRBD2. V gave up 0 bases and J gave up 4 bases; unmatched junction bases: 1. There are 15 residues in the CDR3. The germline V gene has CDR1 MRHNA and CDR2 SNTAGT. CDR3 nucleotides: TGTGCCAGCAGTGACTCTCTAGCGGGAGCAGATACGCAGTATTTT. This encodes CASSDSLAGADTQYF.

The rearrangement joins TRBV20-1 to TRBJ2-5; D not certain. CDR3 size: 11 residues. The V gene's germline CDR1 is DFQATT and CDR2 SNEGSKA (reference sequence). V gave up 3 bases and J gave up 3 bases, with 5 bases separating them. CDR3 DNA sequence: TGCAGTGCTAGGTCTGAAGAGACCCAGTACTTC. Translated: CSARSEETQYF.

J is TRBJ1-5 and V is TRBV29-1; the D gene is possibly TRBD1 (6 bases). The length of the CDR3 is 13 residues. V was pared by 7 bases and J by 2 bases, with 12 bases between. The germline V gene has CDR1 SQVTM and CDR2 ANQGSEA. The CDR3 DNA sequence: TGCAGCGGCAGTTCAGGGGGCAATCAGCCCCAGCATTTT. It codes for CSGSSGGNQPQHF. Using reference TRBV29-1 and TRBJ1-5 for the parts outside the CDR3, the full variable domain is SAVISQKPSRDICQRGTSLTIQCQVDSQVTMMFWYRQQPGQSLTLIATANQGSEATYESGFVIDKFPISRPNLTFSTLTVSNMSPEDSSIYLCSGSSGGNQPQHFGDGTRLSIL.

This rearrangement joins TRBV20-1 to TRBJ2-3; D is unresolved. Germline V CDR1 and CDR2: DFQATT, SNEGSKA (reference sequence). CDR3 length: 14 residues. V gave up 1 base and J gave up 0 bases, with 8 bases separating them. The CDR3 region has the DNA TGCAGTGCTAGAGTCCCGGCTAGCACAGATACGCAGTATTTT. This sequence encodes CSARVPASTDTQYF.

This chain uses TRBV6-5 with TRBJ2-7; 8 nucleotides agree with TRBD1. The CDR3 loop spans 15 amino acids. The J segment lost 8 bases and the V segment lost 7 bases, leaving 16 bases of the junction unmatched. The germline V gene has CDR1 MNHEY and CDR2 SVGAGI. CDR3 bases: TGTGCCAGCAACCTGGGCCCGGGACAGGCTGGTAAGCAGTACTTC. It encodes CASNLGPGQAGKQYF.

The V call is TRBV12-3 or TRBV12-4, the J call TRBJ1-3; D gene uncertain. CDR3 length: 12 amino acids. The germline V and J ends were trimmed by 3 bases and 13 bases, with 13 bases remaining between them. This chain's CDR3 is CASSFLESEIYF. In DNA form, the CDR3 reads TGTGCCAGCAGTTTTCTTGAGTCAGAGATATATTTT.

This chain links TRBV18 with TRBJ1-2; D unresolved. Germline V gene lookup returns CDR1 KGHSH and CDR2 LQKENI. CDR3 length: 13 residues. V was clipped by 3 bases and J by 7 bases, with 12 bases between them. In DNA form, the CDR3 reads TGTGCCAGCTCACCGGAAGGGAATGTTGGCTACACCTTC. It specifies CASSPEGNVGYTF.

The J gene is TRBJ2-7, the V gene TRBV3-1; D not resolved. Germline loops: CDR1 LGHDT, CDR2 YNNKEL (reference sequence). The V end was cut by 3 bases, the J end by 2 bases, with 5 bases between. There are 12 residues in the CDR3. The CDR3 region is CASSQWTYEQYF. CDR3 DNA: TGTGCCAGCAGCCAGTGGACCTACGAGCAGTACTTC.

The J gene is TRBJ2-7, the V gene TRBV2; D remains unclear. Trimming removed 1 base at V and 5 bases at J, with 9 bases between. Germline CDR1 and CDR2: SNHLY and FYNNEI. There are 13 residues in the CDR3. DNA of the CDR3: TGTGCCAGCAGTGAAGGGGCAGGTGACGAGCAGTACGTC. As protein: CASSEGAGDEQYV.

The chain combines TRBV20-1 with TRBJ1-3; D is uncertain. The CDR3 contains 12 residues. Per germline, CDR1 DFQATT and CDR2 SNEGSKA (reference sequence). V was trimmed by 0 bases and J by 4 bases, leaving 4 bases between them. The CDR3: CSARDTGNTIYF. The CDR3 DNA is TGCAGTGCTAGAGATACCGGAAACACCATATATTTT.

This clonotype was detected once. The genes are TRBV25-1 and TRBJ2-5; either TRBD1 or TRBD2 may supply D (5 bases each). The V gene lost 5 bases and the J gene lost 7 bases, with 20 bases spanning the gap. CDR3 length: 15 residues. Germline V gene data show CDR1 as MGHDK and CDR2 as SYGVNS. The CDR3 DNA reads TGTGCCAGCAGTAAAAGCGGCAGGGCCTTTGGGACCCAGTACTTC. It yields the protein CASSKSGRAFGTQYF.

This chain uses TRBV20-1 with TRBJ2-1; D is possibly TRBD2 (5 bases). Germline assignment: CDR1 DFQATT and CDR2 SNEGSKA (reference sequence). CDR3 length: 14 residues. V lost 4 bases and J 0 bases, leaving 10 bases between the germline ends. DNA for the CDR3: TGCAGTGCTAATAGCGCCAGCTCCTACAATGAGCAGTTCTTC. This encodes CSANSASSYNEQFF.

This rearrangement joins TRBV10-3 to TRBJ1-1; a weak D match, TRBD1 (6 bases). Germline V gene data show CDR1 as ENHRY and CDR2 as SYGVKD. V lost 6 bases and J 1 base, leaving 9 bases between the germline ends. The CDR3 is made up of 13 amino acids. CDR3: CAIRLQGNTEAFF. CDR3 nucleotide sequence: TGTGCCATCAGACTACAGGGGAACACTGAAGCTTTCTTT.

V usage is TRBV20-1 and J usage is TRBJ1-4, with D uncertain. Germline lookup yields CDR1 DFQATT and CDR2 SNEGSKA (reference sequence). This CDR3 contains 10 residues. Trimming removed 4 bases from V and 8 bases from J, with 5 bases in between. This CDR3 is CSAKREKLFF. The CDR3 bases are TGCAGTGCTAAGAGGGAAAAACTGTTTTTT.

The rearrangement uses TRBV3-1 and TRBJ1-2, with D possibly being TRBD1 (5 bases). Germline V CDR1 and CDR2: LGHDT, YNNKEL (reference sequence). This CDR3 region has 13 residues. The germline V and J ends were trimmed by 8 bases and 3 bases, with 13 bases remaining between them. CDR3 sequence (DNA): TGTGCCAGCGGACTTGGGGGGTACTATGGCTACACCTTC. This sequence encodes CASGLGGYYGYTF. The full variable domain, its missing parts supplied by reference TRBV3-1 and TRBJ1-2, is DTAVSQTPKYLVTQMGNDKSIKCEQNLGHDTMYWYKQDSKKFLKIMFSYNNKELIINETVPNRFSPKSPDKAHLNLHINSLELGDSAVYFCASGLGGYYGYTFGSGTRLTVV.

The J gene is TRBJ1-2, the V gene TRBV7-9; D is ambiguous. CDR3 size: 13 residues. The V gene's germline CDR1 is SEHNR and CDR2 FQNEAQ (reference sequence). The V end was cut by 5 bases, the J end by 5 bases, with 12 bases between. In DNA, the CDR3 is TGTGCCAGCAGCCCGGACGGGGAGTATGGCTACACCTTC. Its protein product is CASSPDGEYGYTF.

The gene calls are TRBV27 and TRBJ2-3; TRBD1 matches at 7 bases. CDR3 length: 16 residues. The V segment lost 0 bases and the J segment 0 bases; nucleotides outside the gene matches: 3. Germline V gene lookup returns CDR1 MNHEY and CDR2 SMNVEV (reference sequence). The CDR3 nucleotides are TGTGCCAGCAGTTTATCCGGGACAGCTAGCACAGATACGCAGTATTTT. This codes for CASSLSGTASTDTQYF.

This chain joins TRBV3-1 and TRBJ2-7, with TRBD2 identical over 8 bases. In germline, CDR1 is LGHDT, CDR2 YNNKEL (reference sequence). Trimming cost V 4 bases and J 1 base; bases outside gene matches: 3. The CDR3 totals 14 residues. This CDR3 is CASSLGLASYEQYV. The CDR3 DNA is TGTGCCAGCAGCCTAGGACTAGCTTCCTACGAGCAGTACGTC.

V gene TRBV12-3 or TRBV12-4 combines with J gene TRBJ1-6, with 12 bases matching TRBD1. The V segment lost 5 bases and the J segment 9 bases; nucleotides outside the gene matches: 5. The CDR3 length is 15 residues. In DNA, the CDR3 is TGTGCCAGCAGTCCGAGGGACAGGGGGCCTTCACCCCTCCACTTT. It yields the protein CASSPRDRGPSPLHF.

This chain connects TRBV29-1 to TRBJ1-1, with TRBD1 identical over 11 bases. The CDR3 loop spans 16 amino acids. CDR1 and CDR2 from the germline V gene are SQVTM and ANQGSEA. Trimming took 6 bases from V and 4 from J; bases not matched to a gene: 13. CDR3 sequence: CSVGGQGAGLATEAFF. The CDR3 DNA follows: TGCAGCGTCGGCGGACAGGGGGCTGGCCTTGCCACTGAAGCTTTCTTT.

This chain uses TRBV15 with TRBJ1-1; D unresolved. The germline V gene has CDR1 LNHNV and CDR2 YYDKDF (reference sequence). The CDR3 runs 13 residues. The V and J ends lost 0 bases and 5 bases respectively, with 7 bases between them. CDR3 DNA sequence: TGTGCCACCAGCAGAGATCCGGGAACTGAAGCTTTCTTT. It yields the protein CATSRDPGTEAFF.

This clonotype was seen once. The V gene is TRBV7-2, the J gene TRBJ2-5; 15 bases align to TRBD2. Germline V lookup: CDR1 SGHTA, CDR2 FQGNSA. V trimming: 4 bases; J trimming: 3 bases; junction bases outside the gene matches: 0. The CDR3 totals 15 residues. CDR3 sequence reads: CASSWTSGGEETQYF. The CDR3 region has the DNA TGTGCCAGCAGCTGGACTAGCGGGGGGGAAGAGACCCAGTACTTC.